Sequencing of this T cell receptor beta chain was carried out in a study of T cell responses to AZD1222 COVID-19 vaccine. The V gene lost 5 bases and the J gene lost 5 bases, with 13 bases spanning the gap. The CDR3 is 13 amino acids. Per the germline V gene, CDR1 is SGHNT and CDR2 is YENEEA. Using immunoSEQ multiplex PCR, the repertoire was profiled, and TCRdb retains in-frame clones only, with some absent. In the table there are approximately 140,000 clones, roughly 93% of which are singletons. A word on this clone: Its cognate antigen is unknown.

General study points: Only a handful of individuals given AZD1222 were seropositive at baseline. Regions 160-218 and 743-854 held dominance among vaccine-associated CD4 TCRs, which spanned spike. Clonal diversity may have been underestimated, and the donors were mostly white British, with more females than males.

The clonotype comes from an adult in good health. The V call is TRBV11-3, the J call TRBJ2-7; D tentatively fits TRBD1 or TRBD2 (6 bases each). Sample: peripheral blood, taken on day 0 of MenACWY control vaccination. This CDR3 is CASSRSGADEQYF. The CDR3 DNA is TGTGCCAGCAGCCGTTCGGGGGCCGACGAGCAGTACTTC.